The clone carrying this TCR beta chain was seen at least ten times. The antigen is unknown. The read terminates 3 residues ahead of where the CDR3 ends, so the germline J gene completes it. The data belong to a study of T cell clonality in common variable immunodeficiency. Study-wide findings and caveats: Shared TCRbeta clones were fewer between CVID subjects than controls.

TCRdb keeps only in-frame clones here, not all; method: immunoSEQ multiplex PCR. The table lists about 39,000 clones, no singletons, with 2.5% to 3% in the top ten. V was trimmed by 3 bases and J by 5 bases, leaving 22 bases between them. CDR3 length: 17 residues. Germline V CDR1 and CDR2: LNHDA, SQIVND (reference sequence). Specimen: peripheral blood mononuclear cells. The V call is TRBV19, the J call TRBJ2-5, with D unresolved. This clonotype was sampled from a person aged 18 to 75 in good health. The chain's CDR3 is CASSINRLPRLSETQYF. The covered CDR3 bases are TGTGCCAGTAGTATTAATCGGCTACCTAGACTTTCGGAGACC.